The clone carrying this T cell receptor beta chain has only one observation. The data belong to a study of OX40 agonist ivuxolimab in advanced cancers. Study background: Dose-escalation patients suffered from hepatocellular carcinoma, melanoma, renal cell or head and neck cancer.

The V and J ends lost 4 bases and 4 bases, in that order; junction bases with no gene match: 0. The CDR3 is made up of 13 amino acids. Per the germline V gene, CDR1 is ENHRY and CDR2 is SYGVKD. Patients with a history of autoimmune disease or on systemic immunosuppression were excluded. Using immunoSEQ multiplex PCR, the repertoire was profiled, and TCRdb retains in-frame clones only, with some absent. The table includes 77,000 or so clones, 89% detected once. The chain employs TRBV10-3 and TRBJ2-5; TRBD1 matches 10 bases. The specimen comprised CD4+ or CD8+ T cells sorted from blood, sampled in a trial of the OX40 agonist ivuxolimab. The source of this sequence is an adult with an advanced solid tumor such as melanoma, head and neck, liver or kidney cancer. Here the CDR3 reads CAISGTGGETQYF. The CDR3 DNA follows: TGTGCCATCAGTGGGACAGGGGGAGAGACCCAGTACTTC.